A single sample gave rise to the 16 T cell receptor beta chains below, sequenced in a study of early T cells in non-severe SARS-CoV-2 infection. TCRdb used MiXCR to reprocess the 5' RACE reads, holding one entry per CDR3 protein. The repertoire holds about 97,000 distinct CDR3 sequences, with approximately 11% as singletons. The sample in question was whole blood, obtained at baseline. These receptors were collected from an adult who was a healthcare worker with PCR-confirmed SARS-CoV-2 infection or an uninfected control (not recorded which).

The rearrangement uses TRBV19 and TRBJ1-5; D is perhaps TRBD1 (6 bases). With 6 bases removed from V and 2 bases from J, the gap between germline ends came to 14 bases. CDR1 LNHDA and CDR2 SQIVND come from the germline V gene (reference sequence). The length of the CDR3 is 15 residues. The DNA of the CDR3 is TGTGCCAGTAGCTCCCAAGGGGGAGGCAATCAGCCCCAGCATTTT. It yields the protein CASSSQGGGNQPQHF.

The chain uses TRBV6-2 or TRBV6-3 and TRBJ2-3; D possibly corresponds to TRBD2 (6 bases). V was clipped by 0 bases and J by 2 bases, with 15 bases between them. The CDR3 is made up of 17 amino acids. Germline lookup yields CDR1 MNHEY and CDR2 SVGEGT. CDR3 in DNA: TGTGCCAGCAGTTACTCCCGTCTGGAGGGGTACACAGATACGCAGTATTTT. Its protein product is CASSYSRLEGYTDTQYF.

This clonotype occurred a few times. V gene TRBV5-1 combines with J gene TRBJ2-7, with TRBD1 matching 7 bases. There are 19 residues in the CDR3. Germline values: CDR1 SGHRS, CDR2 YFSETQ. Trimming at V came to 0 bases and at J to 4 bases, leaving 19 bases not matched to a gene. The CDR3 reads CASSLDLAGDSQGQYEQYF. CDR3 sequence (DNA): TGCGCCAGCAGCTTGGACCTGGCCGGAGACTCACAGGGACAGTACGAGCAGTACTTC.

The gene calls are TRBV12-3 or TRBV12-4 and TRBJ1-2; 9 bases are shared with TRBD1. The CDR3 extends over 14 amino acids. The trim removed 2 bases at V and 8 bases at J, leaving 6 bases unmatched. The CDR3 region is CASSLRDRDNGYTF. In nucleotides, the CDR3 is TGTGCCAGCAGTTTAAGGGACAGGGATAACGGCTACACCTTC.

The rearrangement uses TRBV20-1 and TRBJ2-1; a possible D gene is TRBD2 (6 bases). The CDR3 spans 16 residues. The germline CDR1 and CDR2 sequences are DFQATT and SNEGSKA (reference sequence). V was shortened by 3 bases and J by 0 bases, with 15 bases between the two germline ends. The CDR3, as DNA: TGCAGTGCTAGGGCTAGGGCGGACTACTCCTACAATGAGCAGTTCTTC. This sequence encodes CSARARADYSYNEQFF.

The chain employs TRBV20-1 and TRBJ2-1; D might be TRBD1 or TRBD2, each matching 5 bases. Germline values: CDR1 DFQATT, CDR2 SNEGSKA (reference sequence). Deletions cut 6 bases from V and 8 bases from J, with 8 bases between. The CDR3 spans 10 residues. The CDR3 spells CSAGAYEQFF. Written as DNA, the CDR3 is TGCAGTGCCGGGGCCTATGAGCAGTTCTTC.

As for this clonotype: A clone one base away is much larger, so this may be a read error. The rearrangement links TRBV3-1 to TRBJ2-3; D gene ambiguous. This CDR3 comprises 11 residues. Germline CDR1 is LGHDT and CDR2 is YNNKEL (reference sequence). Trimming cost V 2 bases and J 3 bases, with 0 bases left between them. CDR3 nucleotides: TGTGCCAGCAGCCAAACAGATACGCAGTATTTT. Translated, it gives CASSQTDTQYF.

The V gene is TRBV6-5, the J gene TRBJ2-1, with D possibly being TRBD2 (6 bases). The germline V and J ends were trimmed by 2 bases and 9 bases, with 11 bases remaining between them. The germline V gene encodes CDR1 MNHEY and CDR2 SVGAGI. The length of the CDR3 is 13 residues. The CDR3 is CASSYASGGEQFF. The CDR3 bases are TGTGCCAGCAGTTACGCCTCCGGGGGTGAGCAGTTCTTC.

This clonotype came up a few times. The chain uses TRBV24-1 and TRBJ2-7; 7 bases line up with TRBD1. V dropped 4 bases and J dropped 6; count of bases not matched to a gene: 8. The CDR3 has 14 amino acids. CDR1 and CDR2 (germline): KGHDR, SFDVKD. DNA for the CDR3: TGTGCCACCAGTGACGGTCAGGGGGTCGGCGAGCAGTACTTC. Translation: CATSDGQGVGEQYF.

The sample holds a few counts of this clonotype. CDR3 nucleotide sequence: TGTGCCAGCATCCCGGGGGGACAGGGTGGTAATGAGCAGTTCTTC. This sequence encodes CASIPGGQGGNEQFF. This chain joins TRBV5-4 and TRBJ2-1, with 9 nucleotides matching TRBD1. V shed 6 bases, J shed 7 bases, and the junction held 11 bases outside the gene matches. The CDR3 contains 15 residues. CDR1 and CDR2 from the germline V gene are SGHNT and YYREEE (reference sequence).

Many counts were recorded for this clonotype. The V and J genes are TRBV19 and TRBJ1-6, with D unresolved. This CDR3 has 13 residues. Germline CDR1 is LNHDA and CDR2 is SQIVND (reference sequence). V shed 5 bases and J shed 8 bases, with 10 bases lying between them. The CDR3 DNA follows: TGTGCCAGTAGTTCTCAAGGAGATTCACCCCTCCACTTT. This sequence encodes CASSSQGDSPLHF.

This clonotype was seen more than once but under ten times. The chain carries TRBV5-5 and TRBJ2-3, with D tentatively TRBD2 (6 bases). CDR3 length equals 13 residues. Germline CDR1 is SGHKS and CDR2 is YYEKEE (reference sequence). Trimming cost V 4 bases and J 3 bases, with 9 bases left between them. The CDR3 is CASSPGATDTQYF. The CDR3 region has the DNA TGTGCCAGCAGCCCGGGAGCTACAGATACGCAGTATTTT. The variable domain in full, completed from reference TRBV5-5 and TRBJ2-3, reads DAGVTQSPTHLIKTRGQQVTLRCSPISGHKSVSWYQQVLGQGPQFIFQYYEKEERGRGNFPDRFSARQFPNYSSELNVNALLLGDSALYLCASSPGATDTQYFGPGTRLTVL.

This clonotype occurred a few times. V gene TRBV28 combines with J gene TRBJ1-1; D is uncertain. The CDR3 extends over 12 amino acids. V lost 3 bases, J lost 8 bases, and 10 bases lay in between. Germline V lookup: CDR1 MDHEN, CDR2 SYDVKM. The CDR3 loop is CASSFPGNEAFF. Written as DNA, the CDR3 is TGTGCCAGCAGTTTTCCGGGAAACGAAGCTTTCTTT.

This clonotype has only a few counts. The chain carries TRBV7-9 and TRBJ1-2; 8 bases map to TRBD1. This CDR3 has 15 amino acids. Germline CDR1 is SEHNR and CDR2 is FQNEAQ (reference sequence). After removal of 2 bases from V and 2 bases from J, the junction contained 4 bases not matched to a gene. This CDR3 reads CASSLPGQGNYGYTF. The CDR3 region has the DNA TGTGCCAGCAGCTTACCCGGACAGGGCAACTATGGCTACACCTTC.

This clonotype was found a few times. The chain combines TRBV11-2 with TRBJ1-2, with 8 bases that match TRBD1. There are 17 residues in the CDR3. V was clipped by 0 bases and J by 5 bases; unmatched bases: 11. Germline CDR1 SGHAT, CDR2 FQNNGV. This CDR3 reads CASSLDPSGGEGYGYTF. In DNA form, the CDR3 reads TGTGCCAGCAGCTTAGACCCCTCAGGGGGCGAGGGGTATGGCTACACCTTC.

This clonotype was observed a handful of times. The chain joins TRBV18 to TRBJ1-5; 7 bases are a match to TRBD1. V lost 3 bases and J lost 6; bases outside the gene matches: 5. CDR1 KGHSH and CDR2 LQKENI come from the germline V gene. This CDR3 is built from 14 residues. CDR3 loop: CASSPGQDGQPQHF. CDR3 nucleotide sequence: TGTGCCAGCTCACCCGGACAGGATGGTCAGCCCCAGCATTTT.